This T cell receptor (beta chain) was identified in a study of T-cell memory formation after mild COVID-19. Overall study findings and caveats: Certain responding clones were present in pre-infection memory, suggesting participation of cross-reactive memory.

Trimming at V came to 7 bases and at J to 0 bases, leaving 6 bases not matched to a gene. CDR3 length: 14 residues. Constant-segment primers served in 5'RACE that generated TCR alpha and TCR beta cDNA libraries bearing sample barcodes and UMIs. TCRdb ran MiXCR on the 5' RACE reads and lists one entry per CDR3 protein. The data contain 200,000 to 300,000 distinct CDR3 sequences, 15% of them singletons. Remarks on this clonotype: Its antigen is not identified.

This chain uses TRBV12-3 or TRBV12-4 with TRBJ2-7; 7 nucleotides line up with TRBD1. The sample was PBMCs or a T cell subset sorted from them (not recorded which). This receptor was taken from an adult woman who had mild COVID-19 (a few samples of this study predate the infection). Cell type and time point are not known. CDR3 sequence reads: CASTLGTASYEQYF. The CDR3 DNA sequence: TGTGCCAGCACCCTCGGGACAGCCTCCTACGAGCAGTACTTC.